These 27 T cell receptor beta chains were all obtained from the same sample, sequenced in a study of cytomegalovirus exposure and HLA in healthy donors (TCRdb year 2017). Library preparation was by the immunoSEQ multiplex PCR assay. A mixture of 60 forward primers for TCR Vbeta segments and 13 reverse primers for TCR Jbeta segments was used in the multiplex PCR. Held by TCRdb, this immuneACCESS table contains in-frame sequences only and omits some clones. Under half of the omission traces to an unresolved V gene where checked; the cause of the rest is unknown. In all, the sample holds about 110,000 clones, and roughly 80% of those were seen once. Of the sample, 2% to 3% is held by the ten largest clones. The sample consisted of PBMCs. The receptor set was obtained from a middle-aged man in good health and CMV-seronegative.

The CDR3 nucleotides are TGTGCCAGCAGTCCGTTAGCGGGGTCAGATACGCAGTATTTT. It is translated as CASSPLAGSDTQYF. This chain joins TRBV7-2 and TRBJ2-3, with 8 bases that match TRBD2. CDR3 length equals 14 residues. Germline V gene sequence: CDR1 SGHTA, CDR2 FQGNSA. The trim removed 6 bases at V and 4 bases at J, leaving 6 bases unmatched.

The chain couples TRBV5-4 to TRBJ2-1; perhaps TRBD1 as D (6 bases). The CDR3 sequence is 13 residues long. CDR1 SGHNT and CDR2 YYREEE come from the germline V gene (reference sequence). The V end was cut by 1 base, the J end by 8 bases, with 10 bases between. CDR3 protein: CASSLTAGDEQFF. In nucleotides, the CDR3 is TGTGCCAGCAGCTTGACTGCAGGGGATGAGCAGTTCTTC.

The chain recombines TRBV9 with TRBJ2-3; 7 bases fit TRBD2. Germline V gene lookup returns CDR1 SGDLS and CDR2 YYNGEE. The CDR3 extends over 14 amino acids. After removal of 3 bases from V and 0 bases from J, the junction contained 1 base not matched to a gene. The CDR3 sequence: CASSGSGSTDTQYF. CDR3 sequence (DNA): TGTGCCAGCAGCGGTAGCGGGAGCACAGATACGCAGTATTTT.

The chain joins TRBV7-9 to TRBJ2-2; tentatively, D is TRBD1 (6 bases). Trimming took 4 bases from V and 6 from J, leaving 12 bases between them. CDR3 length: 14 residues. CDR1 SEHNR and CDR2 FQNEAQ come from the germline V gene (reference sequence). The CDR3, as DNA: TGTGCCAGCAGCTCTTACAGGGTCCCCGGGGAGCTGTTTTTT. Translation: CASSSYRVPGELFF.

This clone showed up just a few times. This sequence joins TRBV6-8 and TRBJ2-2; 9 positions match TRBD1. The CDR3 totals 15 residues. Germline V lookup: CDR1 MNHGY, CDR2 SAAAGT. Trimming took 6 bases from V and 4 from J; bases not matched to a gene: 6. CDR3: CASRGGTGITGELFF. The CDR3 bases are TGTGCCAGCAGGGGGGGGACAGGGATCACCGGGGAGCTGTTTTTT.

This chain connects TRBV7-9 to TRBJ1-4; TRBD1 matches 9 bases. J lost 8 bases, V lost 5 bases, and 9 bases had no gene match. This CDR3 has 15 amino acids. Germline CDR1 and CDR2: SEHNR and FQNEAQ (reference sequence). The CDR3 DNA follows: TGTGCCAGCAGCCCAGGGGACAGGGAGACGGAAAAACTGTTTTTT. This codes for CASSPGDRETEKLFF. Full variable domain (missing parts from reference TRBV7-9 and TRBJ1-4): DTGVSQNPRHKITKRGQNVTFRCDPISEHNRLYWYRQTLGQGPEFLTYFQNEAQLEKSRLLSDRFSAERPKGSFSTLEIQRTEQGDSAMYLCASSPGDRETEKLFFGSGTQLSVL.

This chain links TRBV10-3 with TRBJ2-1, with TRBD2 as a possible D gene (6 bases). Germline V gives CDR1 ENHRY, CDR2 SYGVKD. This CDR3 comprises 15 residues. Trimming shortened V by 2 bases and J by 3 bases, and 11 bases separated the two germline ends. CDR3 residues: CAISETGGDYNEQFF. The CDR3 bases are TGTGCCATCAGTGAGACCGGCGGGGACTACAATGAGCAGTTCTTC.

The J gene is TRBJ2-7, the V gene TRBV10-3; D is possibly TRBD2 (5 bases). Germline V CDR1 and CDR2: ENHRY, SYGVKD. CDR3 size: 14 residues. Trimming removed 0 bases from V and 3 bases from J, with 9 bases in between. In DNA, the CDR3 is TGTGCCATCAGTGAGTCCGGGGTCAACTACGAGCAGTACTTC. As protein: CAISESGVNYEQYF.

V gene TRBV5-1 combines with J gene TRBJ2-1; D may be TRBD2 (6 bases). Per germline, CDR1 SGHRS and CDR2 YFSETQ. Trimming took 0 bases from V and 0 from J, leaving 7 bases between them. This CDR3 has 15 residues. The CDR3 loop is CASSLAGVSYNEQFF. The CDR3 coding sequence is TGCGCCAGCAGCTTGGCGGGGGTCTCCTACAATGAGCAGTTCTTC. Full variable domain (rest looked up from reference TRBV5-1 and TRBJ2-1): KAGVTQTPRYLIKTRGQQVTLSCSPISGHRSVSWYQQTPGQGLQFLFEYFSETQRNKGNFPGRFSGRQFSNSRSEMNVSTLELGDSALYLCASSLAGVSYNEQFFGPGTRLTVL.

The gene calls are TRBV19 and TRBJ2-7; 12 positions agree with TRBD1. Germline V gives CDR1 LNHDA, CDR2 SQIVND (reference sequence). This CDR3 has 16 amino acids. The V and J ends lost 0 bases and 5 bases, in that order; junction bases with no gene match: 5. The CDR3 nucleotides are TGTGCCAGTAGTATAGATCCGGGACAGGGGGCCGACGAGCAGTACTTC. The encoded protein is CASSIDPGQGADEQYF.

V usage is TRBV6-1 and J usage is TRBJ1-2, with a weak D call TRBD1 (6 bases). CDR1 and CDR2 (germline): MNHNS, SASEGT. The CDR3 loop spans 14 amino acids. With 7 bases removed from V and 4 bases from J, the gap between germline ends came to 16 bases. The CDR3 sequence is CASIPGAKSYGYTF. In nucleotides, the CDR3 is TGTGCCAGCATACCAGGGGCCAAGTCCTATGGCTACACCTTC.

This chain connects TRBV5-8 to TRBJ1-5; D not resolved. V shed 0 bases and J shed 1 base, with 5 bases lying between them. The CDR3 runs to 14 residues. In germline, CDR1 is SGHTS, CDR2 YDEGEE. The CDR3 region has the DNA TGTGCCAGCAGCTTGGCACAGAGCAATCAGCCCCAGCATTTT. It yields the protein CASSLAQSNQPQHF.

This clone was seen more than once but under ten times. This chain links TRBV10-1 with TRBJ2-1; 7 bases line up with TRBD2. The germline CDR1 and CDR2 sequences are WNHNN and SYGVQD (reference sequence). V lost 0 bases, J lost 1 base, and 0 bases stayed unmatched. This CDR3 has 15 amino acids. The CDR3 region has the DNA TGCGCCAGCAGTGAGTCGCGGGGGTCCTACAATGAGCAGTTCTTC. It specifies CASSESRGSYNEQFF.

This chain links TRBV18 with TRBJ2-7, with 10 bases fitting TRBD1. V gave up 5 bases and J gave up 3 bases; unmatched junction bases: 4. Germline V gene sequence: CDR1 KGHSH, CDR2 LQKENI. This CDR3 has 14 amino acids. The CDR3 spells CASSARDRGYEQYF. The CDR3 nucleotides read TGTGCCAGCTCAGCCCGGGACAGGGGCTACGAGCAGTACTTC.

The chain links TRBV19 to TRBJ2-3; TRBD2 might be the D (5 bases). The CDR3 runs 15 residues. Trimming removed 3 bases at V and 6 bases at J, with 16 bases between. CDR1 LNHDA and CDR2 SQIVND come from the germline V gene (reference sequence). The CDR3 nucleotides read TGTGCCAGTAGTATTACGGGAATTGGTGAGGATACGCAGTATTTT. Translated: CASSITGIGEDTQYF.

The rearrangement uses TRBV7-9 and TRBJ2-5; TRBD2 might be the D (6 bases). The length of the CDR3 is 16 residues. Germline assignment: CDR1 SEHNR and CDR2 FQNEAQ (reference sequence). Trimming removed 1 base from V and 1 base from J, with 13 bases in between. CDR3 in amino acids: CASSLGGAGLQETQYF. The CDR3 DNA reads as TGTGCCAGCAGCTTAGGGGGTGCGGGGCTCCAAGAGACCCAGTACTTC.

The V gene is TRBV2, the J gene TRBJ1-2, with D possibly being TRBD1 (6 bases). The V gene lost 7 bases and the J gene lost 4 bases, with 16 bases spanning the gap. CDR3 length: 14 amino acids. Germline V lookup: CDR1 SNHLY, CDR2 FYNNEI. The CDR3 bases are TGTGCCAGCATGTCGGAAGGGGGATCCTATGGCTACACCTTC. Translated: CASMSEGGSYGYTF.

V gene TRBV19 combines with J gene TRBJ2-3, with D perhaps TRBD2 (5 bases). This CDR3 is built from 14 residues. CDR1 and CDR2 (germline): LNHDA, SQIVND (reference sequence). V lost 5 bases, J lost 0 bases, and 9 bases lay in between. The CDR3 nucleotides read TGTGCCAGTAGTCCTAGCTCTAGCACAGATACGCAGTATTTT. Translated, it gives CASSPSSSTDTQYF.

This rearrangement joins TRBV10-2 to TRBJ1-5; maybe TRBD1 (5 bases). The CDR3 has 14 residues. Trimming pared 2 bases from V and 3 bases from J, leaving 8 bases between. From germline, CDR1 is WSHSY and CDR2 SAAADI. CDR3 in amino acids: CASSEQGVNQPQHF. In nucleotides, the CDR3 is TGCGCCAGCAGTGAGCAGGGTGTCAATCAGCCCCAGCATTTT.

The rearrangement uses TRBV7-2 and TRBJ2-5; a possible D gene is TRBD1 (5 bases). The CDR3 extends over 12 amino acids. CDR1 and CDR2 from the germline V gene are SGHTA and FQGNSA. V lost 0 bases to trimming and J lost 9 bases, with 8 bases between them. CDR3 sequence reads: CASSLAGRSQYF. The CDR3 DNA reads TGTGCCAGCAGCTTAGCGGGGCGGTCCCAGTACTTC.

This clone occurred a few times. The V call is TRBV6-5, the J call TRBJ1-5; no firm D call. CDR1 MNHEY and CDR2 SVGAGI come from the germline V gene. The CDR3 runs 14 residues. Trimming stripped 5 bases from V and 6 bases from J, with 14 bases between. The CDR3 DNA is TGTGCCAGCAGTATACGCCGTGAGAGTCAGCCCCAGCATTTT. It yields the protein CASSIRRESQPQHF.

The chain uses TRBV7-2 and TRBJ2-1, with TRBD2 identical over 10 bases. The CDR3 consists of 16 residues. The junction had 11 bases not matched to a gene; V was cut back by 5 bases and J by 7 bases. Germline loops: CDR1 SGHTA, CDR2 FQGNSA. The CDR3 coding sequence is TGTGCCAGCAGCCCCGAACGAGCGGGGGGGCTTAATGAGCAGTTCTTC. Its protein product is CASSPERAGGLNEQFF.

This clone was found once. This chain connects TRBV27 to TRBJ1-6; D may be TRBD1 (5 bases). Trimming took 6 bases from V and 0 from J, leaving 15 bases between them. Germline V lookup: CDR1 MNHEY, CDR2 SMNVEV (reference sequence). The CDR3 is made up of 17 amino acids. The CDR3 loop reads CASRGRRFSSYNSPLHF. The CDR3 coding sequence is TGTGCCAGCAGGGGGCGCCGATTCAGCTCCTATAATTCACCCCTCCACTTT.

A note on this clone: The sample carries other DNA sequences with the same CDR3. The chain carries TRBV6-5 and TRBJ2-1, with TRBD2 identical over 9 bases. Germline lookup yields CDR1 MNHEY and CDR2 SVGAGI. CDR3 length: 14 residues. After removal of 5 bases from V and 9 bases from J, the junction contained 8 bases not matched to a gene. CDR3 loop: CASSQAGGLFEQFF. The CDR3 nucleotides are TGTGCCAGCAGTCAGGCGGGGGGGCTCTTTGAGCAGTTCTTC.

This chain links TRBV7-3 with TRBJ2-3; the match to TRBD2 covers 8 bases. Germline V CDR1 and CDR2: SGHTA, FQGTGA. CDR3 length: 16 residues. V trimming: 4 bases; J trimming: 4 bases; junction bases outside the gene matches: 10. DNA of the CDR3: TGTGCCAGCAGCTCCCGACCGGCGGGGGGCCCAGATACGCAGTATTTT. It translates to CASSSRPAGGPDTQYF.

V and J are TRBV12-5 and TRBJ2-5; D uncertain. Germline lookup yields CDR1 LGHNT and CDR2 FRNRAP. The germline V and J ends were trimmed by 5 bases and 5 bases, with 12 bases remaining between them. The CDR3 totals 13 residues. The CDR3 reads CASGPPTRETQYF. CDR3 sequence (DNA): TGTGCTAGTGGTCCCCCAACCCGGGAGACCCAGTACTTC.

As for this clone: The same CDR3 also results from other DNA sequences found in this sample. The chain recombines TRBV7-8 with TRBJ2-3; TRBD2 agrees at 8 bases. Trimming removed 4 bases from V and 0 bases from J; junction bases left unmatched: 12. This CDR3 is built from 18 residues. The germline V gene encodes CDR1 SGHVS and CDR2 FQNEAQ. The CDR3 is CASSWARRVAGSTDTQYF. Here the CDR3 DNA reads TGTGCCAGCAGCTGGGCCCGTAGGGTAGCGGGGAGCACAGATACGCAGTATTTT.